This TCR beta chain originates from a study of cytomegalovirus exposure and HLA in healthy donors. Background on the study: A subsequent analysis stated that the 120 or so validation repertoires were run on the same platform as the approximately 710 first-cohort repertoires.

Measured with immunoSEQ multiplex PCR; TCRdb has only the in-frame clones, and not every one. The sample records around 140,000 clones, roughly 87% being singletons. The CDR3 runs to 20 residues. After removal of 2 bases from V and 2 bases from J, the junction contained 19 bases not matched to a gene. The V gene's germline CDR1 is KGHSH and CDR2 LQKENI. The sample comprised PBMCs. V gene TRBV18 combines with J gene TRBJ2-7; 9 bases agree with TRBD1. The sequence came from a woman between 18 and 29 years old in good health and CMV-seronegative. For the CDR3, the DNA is TGTGCCAGCTCACCAACGGGACAGGGTTTCTGGGGGGGCGAGGCCTACGAGCAGTACTTC. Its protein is CASSPTGQGFWGGEAYEQYF.